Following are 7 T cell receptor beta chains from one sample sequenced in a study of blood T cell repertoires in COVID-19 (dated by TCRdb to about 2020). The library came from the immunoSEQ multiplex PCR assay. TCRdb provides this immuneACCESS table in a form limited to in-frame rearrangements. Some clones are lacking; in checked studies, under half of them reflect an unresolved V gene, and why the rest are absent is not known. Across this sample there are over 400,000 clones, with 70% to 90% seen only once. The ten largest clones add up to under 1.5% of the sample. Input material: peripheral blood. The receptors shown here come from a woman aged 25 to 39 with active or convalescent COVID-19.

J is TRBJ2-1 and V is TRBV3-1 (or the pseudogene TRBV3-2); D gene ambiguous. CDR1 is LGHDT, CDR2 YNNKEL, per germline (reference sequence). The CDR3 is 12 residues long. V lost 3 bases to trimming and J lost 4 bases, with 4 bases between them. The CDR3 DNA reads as TGTGCCAGCAGCCATGCGTACAATGAGCAGTTCTTC. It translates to CASSHAYNEQFF.

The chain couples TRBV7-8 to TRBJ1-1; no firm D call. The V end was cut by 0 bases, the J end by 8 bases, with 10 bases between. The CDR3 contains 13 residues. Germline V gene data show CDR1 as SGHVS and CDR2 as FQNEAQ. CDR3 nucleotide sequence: TGTGCCAGCAGCTTAGCTGAGACTGTAGAAGCTTTCTTT. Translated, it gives CASSLAETVEAFF.

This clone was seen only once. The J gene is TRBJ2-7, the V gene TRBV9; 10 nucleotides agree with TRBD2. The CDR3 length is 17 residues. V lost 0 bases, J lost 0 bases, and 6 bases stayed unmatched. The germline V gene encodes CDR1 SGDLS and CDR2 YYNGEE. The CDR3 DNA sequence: TGTGCCAGCAGCGTAGGAGCGGGAGGGGACCCCTCCTACGAGCAGTACTTC. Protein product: CASSVGAGGDPSYEQYF.

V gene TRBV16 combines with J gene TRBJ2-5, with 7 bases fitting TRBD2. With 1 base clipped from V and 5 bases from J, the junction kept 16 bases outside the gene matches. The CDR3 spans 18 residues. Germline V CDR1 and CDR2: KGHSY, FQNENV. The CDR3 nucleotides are TGTGCCAGCAGCCAATGGGAGGGCGGCCAGGAACCCGGGGAGACCCAGTACTTC. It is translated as CASSQWEGGQEPGETQYF.

The CDR3 region is CASSLSSGSGDQYF. The CDR3 DNA reads TGCGCCAGCAGCCTTTCTAGCGGGTCGGGAGACCAGTACTTC. V gene TRBV4-1 combines with J gene TRBJ2-5, with 8 bases fitting TRBD2. The V gene end was trimmed by 4 bases and the J gene end by 10 bases; junction bases not matched to a gene: 11. CDR1 MGHRA and CDR2 YSYEKL come from the germline V gene. CDR3 length equals 14 residues.

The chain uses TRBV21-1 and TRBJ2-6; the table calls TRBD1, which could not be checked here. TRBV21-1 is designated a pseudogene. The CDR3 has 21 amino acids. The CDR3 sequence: CASPPKIRDREKISGANVLTF. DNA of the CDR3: TGTGCCAGCCCACCAAAGATCCGGGACAGGGAAAAAATATCTGGGGCCAACGTCCTGACTTTC.

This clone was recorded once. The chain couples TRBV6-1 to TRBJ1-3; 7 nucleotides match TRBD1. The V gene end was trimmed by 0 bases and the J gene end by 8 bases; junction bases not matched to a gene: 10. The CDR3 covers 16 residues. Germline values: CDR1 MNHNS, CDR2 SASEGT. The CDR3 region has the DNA TGTGCCAGCAGTGAAGCTGGCAGGACAGGAAAGGACACCATATATTTT. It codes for CASSEAGRTGKDTIYF.